This TCR beta chain was identified during a study of technical replicates of blood from several donors. This table comes from immunoSEQ multiplex PCR, and its TCRdb copy is limited to in-frame clones, with some not included. The sample carries tens of thousands of clones, roughly 94% recorded once. This CDR3 region has 14 residues. J was trimmed by 2 bases and V by 4 bases; bases with no gene match: 6. CDR1 and CDR2 from the germline V gene are SGHNT and YYREEE (reference sequence). What was sequenced was T cells isolated from PBMCs. The TCR originated in a human donor in good health. The chain combines TRBV5-4 with TRBJ2-7; the match to TRBD1 covers 7 bases. Here the CDR3 reads CASSGGQAPYEQYF. The CDR3 bases are TGTGCCAGCAGCGGCGGACAGGCCCCCTACGAGCAGTACTTC.